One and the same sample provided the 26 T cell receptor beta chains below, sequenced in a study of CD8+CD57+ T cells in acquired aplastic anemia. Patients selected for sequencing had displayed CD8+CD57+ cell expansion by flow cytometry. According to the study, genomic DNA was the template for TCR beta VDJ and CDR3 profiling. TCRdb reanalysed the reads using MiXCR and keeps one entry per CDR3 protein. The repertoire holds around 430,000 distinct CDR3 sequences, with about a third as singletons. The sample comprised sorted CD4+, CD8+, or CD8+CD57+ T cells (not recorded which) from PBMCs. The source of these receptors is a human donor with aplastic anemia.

Here the CDR3 reads CASSLGVGDTEAFF. As DNA, the CDR3 is TGTGCCAGCAGTTTAGGGGTAGGGGACACTGAAGCTTTCTTT. The chain is built from TRBV27 and TRBJ1-1; the D gene is possibly TRBD1 (5 bases). Germline V gives CDR1 MNHEY, CDR2 SMNVEV (reference sequence). There are 14 residues in the CDR3. Trimming removed 2 bases from V and 3 bases from J, with 10 bases in between.

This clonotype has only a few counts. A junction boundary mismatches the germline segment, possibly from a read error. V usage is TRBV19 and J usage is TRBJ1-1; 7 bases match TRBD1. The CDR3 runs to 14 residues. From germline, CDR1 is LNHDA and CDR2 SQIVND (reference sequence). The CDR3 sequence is CASNLGTENIEALF. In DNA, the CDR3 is TGTGCCAGTAACCTAGGGACAGAAAACATTGAAGCTCTCTTT.

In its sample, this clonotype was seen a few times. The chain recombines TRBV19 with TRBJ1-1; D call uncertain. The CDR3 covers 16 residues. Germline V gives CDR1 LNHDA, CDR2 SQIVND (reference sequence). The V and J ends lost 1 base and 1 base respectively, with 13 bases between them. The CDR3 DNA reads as TGTGCCAGTAGTATAGTCTTGAGTATTTCGAACACTGAAGCTTTCTTT. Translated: CASSIVLSISNTEAFF.

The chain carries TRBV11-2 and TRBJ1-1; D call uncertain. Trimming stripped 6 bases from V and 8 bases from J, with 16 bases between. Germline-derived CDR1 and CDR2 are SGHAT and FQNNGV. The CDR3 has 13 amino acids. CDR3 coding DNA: TGTGCCAGCAGTTCCCTCGAGGCCCAAGAAGCTTTCTTT. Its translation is CASSSLEAQEAFF.

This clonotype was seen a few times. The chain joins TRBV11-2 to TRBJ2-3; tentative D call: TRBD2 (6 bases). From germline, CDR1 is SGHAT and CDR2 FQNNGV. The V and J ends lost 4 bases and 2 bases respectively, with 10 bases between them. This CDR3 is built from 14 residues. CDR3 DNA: TGTGCCAGCAGCTACGGGGGTTACACAGATACGCAGTATTTT. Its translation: CASSYGGYTDTQYF.

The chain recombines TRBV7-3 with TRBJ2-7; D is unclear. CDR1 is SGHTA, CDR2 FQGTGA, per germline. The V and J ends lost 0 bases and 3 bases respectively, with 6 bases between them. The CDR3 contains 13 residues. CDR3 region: CASSLTTSYEQYF. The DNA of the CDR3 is TGTGCCAGCAGCTTAACCACCAGCTACGAGCAGTACTTC.

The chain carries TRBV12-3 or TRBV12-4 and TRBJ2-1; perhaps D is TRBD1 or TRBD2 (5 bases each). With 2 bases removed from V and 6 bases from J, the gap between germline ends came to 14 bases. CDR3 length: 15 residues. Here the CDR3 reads CASSLIGTLPNEQFF. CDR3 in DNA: TGTGCCAGCAGTTTAATTGGGACCCTTCCCAATGAGCAGTTCTTC.

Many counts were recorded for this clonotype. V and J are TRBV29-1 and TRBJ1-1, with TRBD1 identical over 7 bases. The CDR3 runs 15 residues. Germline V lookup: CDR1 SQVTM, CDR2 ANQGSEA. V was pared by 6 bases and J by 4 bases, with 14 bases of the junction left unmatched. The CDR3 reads CSVKPRGEDGTEAFF. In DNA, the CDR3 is TGCAGCGTCAAACCCAGGGGGGAGGACGGCACTGAAGCTTTCTTT. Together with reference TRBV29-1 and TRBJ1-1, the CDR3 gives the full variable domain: SAVISQKPSRDICQRGTSLTIQCQVDSQVTMMFWYRQQPGQSLTLIATANQGSEATYESGFVIDKFPISRPNLTFSTLTVSNMSPEDSSIYLCSVKPRGEDGTEAFFGQGTRLTVV.

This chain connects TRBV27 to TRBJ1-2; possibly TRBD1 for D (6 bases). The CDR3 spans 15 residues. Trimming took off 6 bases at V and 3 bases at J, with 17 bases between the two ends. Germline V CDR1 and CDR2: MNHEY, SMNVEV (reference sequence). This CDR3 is CASREQGGPDYGYTF. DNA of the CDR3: TGTGCCAGCAGGGAACAGGGAGGTCCAGACTATGGCTACACCTTC.

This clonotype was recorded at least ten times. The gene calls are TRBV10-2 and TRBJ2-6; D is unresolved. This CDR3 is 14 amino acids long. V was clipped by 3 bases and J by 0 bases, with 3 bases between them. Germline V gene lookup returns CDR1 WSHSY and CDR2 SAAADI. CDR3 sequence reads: CASSDSSGANVLTF. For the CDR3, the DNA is TGCGCCAGCAGTGACTCCTCTGGGGCCAACGTCCTGACTTTC.

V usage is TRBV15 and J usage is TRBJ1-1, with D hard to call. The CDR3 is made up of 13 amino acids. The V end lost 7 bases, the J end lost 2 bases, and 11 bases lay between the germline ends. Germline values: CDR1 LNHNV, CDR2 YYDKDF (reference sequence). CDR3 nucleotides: TGTGCCACCACCCATTTAACTAACACTGAAGCTTTCTTT. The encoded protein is CATTHLTNTEAFF.

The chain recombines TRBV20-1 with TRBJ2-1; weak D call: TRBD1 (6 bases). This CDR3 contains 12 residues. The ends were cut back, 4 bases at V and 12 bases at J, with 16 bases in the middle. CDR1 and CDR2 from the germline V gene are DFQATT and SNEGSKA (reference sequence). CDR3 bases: TGCAGTGCTATGGGGGCGGTCGATGGGCAGTTCTTC. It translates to CSAMGAVDGQFF.

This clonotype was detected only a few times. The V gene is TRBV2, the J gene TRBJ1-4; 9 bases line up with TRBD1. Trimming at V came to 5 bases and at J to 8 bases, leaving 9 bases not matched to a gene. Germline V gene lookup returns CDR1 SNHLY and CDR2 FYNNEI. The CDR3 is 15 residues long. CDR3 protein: CASSYSGQGNEKLFF. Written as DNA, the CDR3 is TGTGCCAGCAGTTACTCGGGACAGGGTAACGAAAAACTGTTTTTT.

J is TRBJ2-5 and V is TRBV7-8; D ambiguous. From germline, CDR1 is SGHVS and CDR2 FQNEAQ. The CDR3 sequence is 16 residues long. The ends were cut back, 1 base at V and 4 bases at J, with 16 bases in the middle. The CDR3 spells CASSLVRRLRLETQYF. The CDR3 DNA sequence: TGTGCCAGCAGCTTAGTGAGGCGTTTACGCCTAGAGACCCAGTACTTC.

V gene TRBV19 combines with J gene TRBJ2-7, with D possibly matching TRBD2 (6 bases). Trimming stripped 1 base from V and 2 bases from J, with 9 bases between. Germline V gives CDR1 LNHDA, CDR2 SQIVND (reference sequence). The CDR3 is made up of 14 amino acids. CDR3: CASSIAGETYEQYF. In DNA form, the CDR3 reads TGTGCCAGTAGTATAGCGGGGGAAACCTACGAGCAGTACTTC.

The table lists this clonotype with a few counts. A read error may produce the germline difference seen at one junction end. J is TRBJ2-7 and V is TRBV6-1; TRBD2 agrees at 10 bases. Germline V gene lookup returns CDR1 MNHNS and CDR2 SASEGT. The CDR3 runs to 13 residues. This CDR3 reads CASYSGTSDEQCF. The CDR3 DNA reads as TGTGCCAGCTATTCCGGGACTAGCGACGAGCAGTGCTTC.

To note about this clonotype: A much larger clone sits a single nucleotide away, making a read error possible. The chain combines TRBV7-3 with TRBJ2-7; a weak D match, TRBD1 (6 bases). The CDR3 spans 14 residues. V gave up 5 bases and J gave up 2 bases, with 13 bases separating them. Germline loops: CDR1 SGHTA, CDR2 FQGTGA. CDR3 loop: CASSVRGSAYEQYF. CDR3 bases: TGTGCCAGCAGCGTAAGGGGGAGCGCCTACGAGCAGTACTTC. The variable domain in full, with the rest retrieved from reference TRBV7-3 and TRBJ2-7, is GAGVSQTPSNKVTEKGKYVELRCDPISGHTALYWYRQSLGQGPEFLIYFQGTGAADDSGLPNDRFFAVRPEGSVSTLKIQRTERGDSAVYLCASSVRGSAYEQYFGPGTRLTVT.

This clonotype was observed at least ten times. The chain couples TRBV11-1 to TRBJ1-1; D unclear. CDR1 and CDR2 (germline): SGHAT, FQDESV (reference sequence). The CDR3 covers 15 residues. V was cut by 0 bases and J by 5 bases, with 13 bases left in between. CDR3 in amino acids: CASSLAAQVGTEAFF. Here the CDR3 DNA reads TGTGCCAGCAGCTTAGCGGCTCAGGTAGGAACTGAAGCTTTCTTT. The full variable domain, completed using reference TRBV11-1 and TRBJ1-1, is EAEVAQSPRYKITEKSQAVAFWCDPISGHATLYWYRQILGQGPELLVQFQDESVVDDSQLPKDRFSAERLKGVDSTLKIQPAELGDSAMYLCASSLAAQVGTEAFFGQGTRLTVV.

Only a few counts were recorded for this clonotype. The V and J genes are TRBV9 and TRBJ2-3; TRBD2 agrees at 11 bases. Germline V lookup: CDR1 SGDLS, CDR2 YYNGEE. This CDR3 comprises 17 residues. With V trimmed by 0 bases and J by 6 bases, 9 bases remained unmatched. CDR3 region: CASSVAQTSGMGDTQYF. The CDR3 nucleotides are TGTGCCAGCAGCGTAGCTCAGACTAGCGGGATGGGGGATACGCAGTATTTT.

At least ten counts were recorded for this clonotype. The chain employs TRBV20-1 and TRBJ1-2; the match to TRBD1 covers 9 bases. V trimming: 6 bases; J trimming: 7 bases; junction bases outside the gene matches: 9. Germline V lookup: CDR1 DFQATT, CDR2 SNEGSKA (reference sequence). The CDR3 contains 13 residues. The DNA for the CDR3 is TGCAGTGCGACCCGGGACAGGGCACTTGGCTACACCTTC. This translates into CSATRDRALGYTF.

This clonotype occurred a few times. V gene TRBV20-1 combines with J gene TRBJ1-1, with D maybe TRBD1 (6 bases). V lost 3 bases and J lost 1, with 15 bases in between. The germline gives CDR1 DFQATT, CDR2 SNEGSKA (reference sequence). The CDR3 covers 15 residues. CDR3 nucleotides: TGCAGTGCTAGTTTTGCGGGGGCCCAGAACACTGAAGCTTTCTTT. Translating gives CSASFAGAQNTEAFF.

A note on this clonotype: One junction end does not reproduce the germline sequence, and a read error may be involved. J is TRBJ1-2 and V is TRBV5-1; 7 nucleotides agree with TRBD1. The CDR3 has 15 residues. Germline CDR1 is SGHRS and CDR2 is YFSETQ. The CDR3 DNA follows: TGCGCCAACAGCTTGGAGTCAGGGGGAGTCTATGGCTACACCTTC. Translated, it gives CANSLESGGVYGYTF.

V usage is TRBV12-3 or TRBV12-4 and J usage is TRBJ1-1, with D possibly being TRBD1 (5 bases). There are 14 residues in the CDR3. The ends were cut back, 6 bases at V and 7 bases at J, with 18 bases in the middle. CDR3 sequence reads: CASSTRGGYGEAFF. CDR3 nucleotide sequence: TGTGCCAGCAGCACCCGCGGGGGGTACGGTGAAGCTTTCTTT.

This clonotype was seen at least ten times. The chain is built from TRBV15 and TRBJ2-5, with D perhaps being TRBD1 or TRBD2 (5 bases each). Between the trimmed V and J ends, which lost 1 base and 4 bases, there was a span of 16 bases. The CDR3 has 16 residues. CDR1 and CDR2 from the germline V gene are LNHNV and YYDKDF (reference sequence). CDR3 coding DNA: TGTGCCACCAGCAGAGGCGAGGGAGAGGGGCTAGAGACCCAGTACTTC. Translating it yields CATSRGEGEGLETQYF. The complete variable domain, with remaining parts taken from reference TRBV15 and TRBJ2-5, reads DAMVIQNPRYQVTQFGKPVTLSCSQTLNHNVMYWYQQKSSQAPKLLFHYYDKDFNNEADTPDNFQSRRPNTSFCFLDIRSPGLGDTAMYLCATSRGEGEGLETQYFGPGTRLLVL.

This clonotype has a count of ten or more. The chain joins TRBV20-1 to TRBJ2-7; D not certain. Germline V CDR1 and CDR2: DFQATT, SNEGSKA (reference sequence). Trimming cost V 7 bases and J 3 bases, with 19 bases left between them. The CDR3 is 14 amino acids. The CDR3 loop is CSVVQTSALYEQYF. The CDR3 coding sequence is TGCAGTGTAGTTCAAACGTCTGCACTCTACGAGCAGTACTTC.

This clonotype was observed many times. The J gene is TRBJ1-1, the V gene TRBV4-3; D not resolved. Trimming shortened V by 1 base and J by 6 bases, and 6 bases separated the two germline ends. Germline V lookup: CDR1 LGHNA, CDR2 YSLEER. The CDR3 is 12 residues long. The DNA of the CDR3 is TGCGCCAGCAGCCAAGTTGGTTCTGAAGCTTTCTTT. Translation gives CASSQVGSEAFF.